A selection of T cell receptor beta chains follows, all from one sample in a study of vaccination and CD4 T cells after COVID-19. Their cognate antigens are unknown. One entry per CDR3 protein, called by TCRdb with MiXCR from the PCR reads. The sample has 9,500 to 15,000 distinct CDR3 sequences, 38% seen once. Specimen: cultured CD4+ T cells from blood. The receptor source for this set is a human donor with COVID-19. CDR3s include the opening cysteine and the closing phenylalanine or tryptophan. Each record gives: clone size, J gene, V gene, D gene, CDR3 protein, CDR3 DNA. The D gene is left open where the match is weak. Size is omitted from some rows. Given values are once, few, many or a class for expanded clones.

>-|TRBJ1-2|TRBV6-1|-
CASRDVPLGDGYTF
TGTGCCAGCAGAGACGTTCCTCTGGGGGACGGCTACACCTTC
>-|TRBJ1-4|TRBV7-2|-
CASSLNGGATNEKLFF
TGTGCCAGCAGCTTGAACGGGGGGGCAACTAATGAAAAACTGTTTTTT
>-|TRBJ1-6|TRBV7-9|-
CASSLEGGINSPLHF
TGTGCCAGCAGCTTAGAGGGGGGGATAAATTCACCCCTCCACTTT
>few|TRBJ2-4|TRBV6-1|TRBD1
CASSGRDSIQYF
TGTGCCAGCAGTGGCCGGGACAGTATTCAGTACTTC
>-|TRBJ2-3|TRBV6-4|-
CASSTGGPDTQYF
TGTGCCAGCAGTACCGGGGGGCCAGATACGCAGTATTTT
>-|TRBJ1-3|TRBV20-1|-
CSALQGTGNTIYF
TGCAGTGCTTTACAGGGAACTGGAAACACCATATATTTT
>few|TRBJ1-2|TRBV28|-
CATRRTVNYGYTF
TGTGCCACCCGCCGGACTGTTAACTATGGCTACACCTTC
>large|TRBJ2-3|TRBV5-1|TRBD1
CASSRLTGSPDTQYF
TGCGCCAGCAGCCGATTGACAGGGTCCCCAGATACGCAGTATTTT
>-|TRBJ2-1|TRBV19|-
CASSISRVNYNEQFF
TGTGCCAGTAGTATCAGCAGGGTGAACTACAATGAGCAGTTCTTC
>-|TRBJ2-2|TRBV6-1|TRBD1
CASGGRGTGTLSGTGELFF
TGTGCCAGCGGGGGTCGAGGGACAGGGACTCTATCGGGAACCGGGGAGCTGTTTTTT
>few|TRBJ2-5|TRBV4-2|-
CASSQDGAGGRGETQYF
TGTGCCAGCAGCCAAGACGGGGCTGGGGGGCGGGGAGAGACCCAGTACTTC
>-|TRBJ2-5|TRBV5-1|-
CASSQMGYQETQYF
TGCGCCAGCAGCCAAATGGGGTACCAAGAGACCCAGTACTTC
>few|TRBJ2-5|TRBV18|TRBD2
CASSPSGGALETQYF
TGTGCCAGCTCACCGAGCGGGGGGGCCTTGGAGACCCAGTACTTC
>-|TRBJ2-2|TRBV24-1|-
CATSDTRTGRELFF
TGTGCCACCAGTGACACCCGGACTGGCCGGGAGCTGTTTTTT
>few|TRBJ1-6|TRBV20-1|-
CSAQGQNYNSPLHF
TGCAGTGCCCAAGGACAGAATTATAATTCACCCCTCCACTTT
>-|TRBJ1-1|TRBV11-2|TRBD1
CASTNDRGGWRAFF
TGTGCCAGCACCAACGACAGGGGCGGGTGGAGAGCTTTCTTT
>-|TRBJ1-5|TRBV7-8|-
CASSLVSNSNQPQHF
TGTGCCAGCAGCTTAGTCTCCAATAGCAATCAGCCCCAGCATTTT
>-|TRBJ1-1|TRBV28|-
CASVRTDTEAFF
TGTGCCAGCGTCAGGACCGACACTGAAGCTTTCTTT
>-|TRBJ2-7|TRBV7-9|-
CASSLLGPEQYF
TGTGCCAGCAGCTTACTGGGGCCCGAGCAGTACTTC
>-|TRBJ1-6|TRBV4-1|-
CASGGGELNSPLHF
TGCGCCAGCGGGGGCGGGGAGCTTAATTCACCCCTCCACTTT
>-|TRBJ2-6|TRBV12-3/TRBV12-4|TRBD1
CASRSTGAGANVLTF
TGTGCCAGCAGATCAACAGGGGCTGGGGCCAACGTCCTGACTTTC
>few|TRBJ2-5|TRBV7-9|-
CASSLDRALAQYF
TGTGCCAGCAGCTTAGACAGGGCGCTGGCCCAGTACTTC
>few|TRBJ1-5|TRBV19|-
CASSIRVYSNQPQHF
TGTGCCAGTAGTATAAGGGTCTATAGCAATCAGCCCCAGCATTTT
>few|TRBJ1-6|TRBV6-4|-
CASSDRGGGNSPLHF
TGTGCCAGCAGTGATCGAGGAGGGGGAAATTCACCCCTCCACTTT
>few|TRBJ2-6|TRBV6-5|-
CASSYQGRSGANVLTF
TGTGCCAGCAGTTACCAGGGAAGGTCTGGGGCCAACGTCCTGACTTTC
>-|TRBJ2-7|TRBV10-3|-
CAISESPGPSYEQYF
TGTGCCATCAGTGAGTCCCCAGGTCCCTCCTACGAGCAGTACTTC
>-|TRBJ1-3|TRBV6-1|-
CASSRLGVGGNTIYF
TGTGCCAGCAGTCGCTTAGGGGTAGGAGGAAACACCATATATTTT
>few|TRBJ2-4|TRBV20-1|-
CSARGPDFGKNIQYF
TGCAGTGCTAGAGGTCCGGATTTTGGCAAAAACATTCAGTACTTC
>-|TRBJ1-1|TRBV10-3|-
CAISDRRDAYTEAFF
TGTGCCATCAGCGACCGGAGGGACGCCTACACTGAAGCTTTCTTT
>few|TRBJ2-5|TRBV27|TRBD2
CASSFRASGVQETQYF
TGTGCCAGCAGTTTCCGGGCTAGCGGGGTTCAAGAGACCCAGTACTTC
>-|TRBJ1-4|TRBV30|TRBD1
CAWSGQGRGTNEKLFF
TGTGCCTGGAGTGGACAGGGGAGGGGAACTAATGAAAAACTGTTTTTT
>-|TRBJ1-2|TRBV28|-
CASRSGSGYTF
TGTGCCAGCAGGTCAGGGAGTGGCTACACCTTC
>-|TRBJ1-1|TRBV7-9|TRBD1
CASNAGTGYYGAFF
TGTGCCAGCAACGCCGGGACAGGGTATTACGGTGCTTTCTTT
>-|TRBJ1-6|TRBV5-1|-
CASGDSYNSPLHF
TGCGCCAGCGGTGACTCCTATAATTCACCCCTCCACTTT
>-|TRBJ1-6|TRBV19|-
CASSFSNSPLHF
TGTGCCAGTAGTTTTAGCAATTCACCCCTCCACTTT
>-|TRBJ2-1|TRBV14|TRBD1
CASSRGMGTVRSNEQFF
TGTGCCAGCAGCAGGGGAATGGGGACAGTAAGATCCAATGAGCAGTTCTTC
>-|TRBJ1-2|TRBV5-1|-
CASSREGGEGGYTF
TGCGCCAGCAGCAGAGAGGGGGGGGAAGGTGGCTACACCTTC
>few|TRBJ2-1|TRBV7-9|-
CASSLPGSSYNEQFF
TGTGCCAGCAGCTTACCGGGAAGCTCCTACAATGAGCAGTTCTTC
>-|TRBJ1-2|TRBV7-9|-
CASSLRAPRDYGYTF
TGTGCCAGCAGCTTACGGGCCCCGAGGGACTATGGCTACACCTTC
>-|TRBJ2-3|TRBV20-1|-
CSARSTGTYPDTQYF
TGCAGTGCTAGATCGACGGGAACATACCCAGATACGCAGTATTTT
>-|TRBJ2-7|TRBV28|-
CASSFPDPPYEQYF
TGTGCCAGCAGTTTTCCGGATCCACCCTACGAGCAGTACTTC
>-|TRBJ1-1|TRBV20-1|-
CSARDPNTEAFF
TGCAGTGCTAGAGATCCGAACACTGAAGCTTTCTTT
>-|TRBJ2-3|TRBV6-1|TRBD2
CASTSPQGTRTGSDTQYF
TGTGCCAGCACTTCACCTCAGGGGACTAGGACTGGCTCAGATACGCAGTATTTT
>few|TRBJ1-4|TRBV6-5|-
CASSYSLGVGEKLFF
TGTGCCAGCAGTTACTCGTTAGGGGTGGGTGAAAAACTGTTTTTT
>few|TRBJ1-2|TRBV20-1|-
CSAIAATYGYTF
TGCAGTGCTATTGCGGCAACCTATGGCTACACCTTC
>-|TRBJ2-3|TRBV11-2|TRBD2
CASSLRSSGATDTQYF
TGTGCCAGCAGCTTACGCTCTAGCGGGGCGACAGATACGCAGTATTTT
>-|TRBJ1-5|TRBV20-1|-
CSALATWSDSNQPQHF
TGCAGTGCGTTAGCCACCTGGTCAGATAGCAATCAGCCCCAGCATTTT
>-|TRBJ2-5|TRBV18|TRBD2
CASAPAGGQETQYF
TGTGCCAGCGCCCCTGCGGGGGGGCAAGAGACCCAGTACTTC
>-|TRBJ2-7|TRBV6-1|-
CASRPDRYSYEQYF
TGTGCCAGCAGACCCGACAGGTACTCCTACGAGCAGTACTTC
>-|TRBJ1-2|TRBV12-3/TRBV12-4|-
CASSLGRIYGYTF
TGTGCCAGCAGTTTGGGCAGGATCTATGGCTACACCTTC
>few|TRBJ1-5|TRBV2|-
CASTLDNGNQPQHF
TGTGCCAGCACTTTAGACAATGGCAATCAGCCCCAGCATTTT
>-|TRBJ1-2|TRBV12-3/TRBV12-4|-
CASSPRDNYGYTF
TGTGCCAGCAGCCCCCGGGACAATTATGGCTACACCTTC
>once|TRBJ2-2|TRBV20-1|-
CSASRGSLNTGELFF
TGCAGTGCTAGTCGAGGGTCCTTGAACACCGGGGAGCTGTTTTTT
>few|TRBJ1-2|TRBV6-1|TRBD1
CASSRGGISYTF
TGTGCCAGCAGCCGAGGGGGCATCAGCTACACCTTC
>-|TRBJ2-7|TRBV12-3/TRBV12-4|TRBD1
CASSRGTGGREQYF
TGTGCCAGCAGCCGGGGGACAGGGGGTCGCGAGCAGTACTTC